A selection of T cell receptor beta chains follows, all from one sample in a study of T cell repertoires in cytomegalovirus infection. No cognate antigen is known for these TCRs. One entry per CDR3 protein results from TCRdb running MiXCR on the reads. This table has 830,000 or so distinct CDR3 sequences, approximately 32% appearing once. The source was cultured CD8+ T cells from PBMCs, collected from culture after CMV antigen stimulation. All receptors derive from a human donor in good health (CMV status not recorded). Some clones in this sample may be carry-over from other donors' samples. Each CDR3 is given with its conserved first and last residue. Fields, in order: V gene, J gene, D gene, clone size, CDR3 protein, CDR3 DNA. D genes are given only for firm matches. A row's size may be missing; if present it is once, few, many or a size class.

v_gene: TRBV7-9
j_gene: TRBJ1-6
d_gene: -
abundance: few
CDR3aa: CASSLSLSSSPLHF
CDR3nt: TGTGCCAGCAGCTTATCCCTCTCTAGTTCACCCCTCCACTTT

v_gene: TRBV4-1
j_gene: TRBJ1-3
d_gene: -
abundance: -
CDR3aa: CASSQDVGAGNTIYF
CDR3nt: TGCGCCAGCAGCCAAGACGTAGGGGCTGGAAACACCATATATTTT

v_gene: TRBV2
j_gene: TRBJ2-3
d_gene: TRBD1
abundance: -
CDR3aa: CASSDGNPGTGGWSTDTQYF
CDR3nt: TGTGCCAGCAGTGACGGGAACCCTGGGACAGGGGGTTGGTCCACAGATACGCAGTATTTT

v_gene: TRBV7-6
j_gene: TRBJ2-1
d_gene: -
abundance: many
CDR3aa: CASSLGTDQNEQFF
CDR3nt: TGTGCCAGCAGCTTAGGGACAGATCAAAATGAGCAGTTCTTC

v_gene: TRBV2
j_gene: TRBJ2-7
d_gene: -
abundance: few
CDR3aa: CAMVHGTYEQYF
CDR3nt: TGTGCGATGGTCCACGGTACCTACGAGCAGTACTTC

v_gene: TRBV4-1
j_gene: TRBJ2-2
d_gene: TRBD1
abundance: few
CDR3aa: CASSQVRQGAGELFF
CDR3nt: TGCGCCAGCAGCCAAGTCCGACAGGGGGCCGGGGAGCTGTTTTTT

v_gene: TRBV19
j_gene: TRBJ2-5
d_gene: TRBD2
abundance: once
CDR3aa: CASSTGLAGENLYQETQYF
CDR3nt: TGTGCCAGTAGTACCGGACTAGCGGGTGAAAATTTGTACCAAGAGACCCAGTACTTC

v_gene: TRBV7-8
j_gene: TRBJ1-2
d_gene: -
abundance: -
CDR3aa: CASSLAPGAPSEGYTF
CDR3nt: TGTGCCAGCAGCTTAGCGCCGGGGGCCCCTTCTGAGGGCTACACCTTC

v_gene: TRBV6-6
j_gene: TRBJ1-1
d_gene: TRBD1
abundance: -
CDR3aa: CASGLTGHRVGAEAFF
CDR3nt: TGTGCCAGCGGTTTGACAGGGCACCGTGTGGGAGCTGAAGCTTTCTTT

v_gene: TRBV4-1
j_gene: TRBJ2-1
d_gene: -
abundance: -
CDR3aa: CASSQFTGTYNEQFF
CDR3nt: TGCGCCAGCAGCCAATTCACCGGGACATACAATGAGCAGTTCTTC